These T cell receptor beta chains were read from a single sample in a study of Ad26.COV2.S vaccination and SARS-CoV-2 variants. The assay was immunoSEQ multiplex PCR, and TCRdb's table has in-frame clones only and misses some. This repertoire shows 380,000 or so clones, 80% to 90% found once; its top ten account for 7% to 9.5%. The sequencing here drew on peripheral blood, taken in a trial of Ad26.COV2.S vaccine versus placebo. The source is a person between 18 and 59 years old who received the Ad26.COV2.S COVID-19 vaccine or a placebo. The CDR3 runs from the conserved cysteine through the conserved F or W. D genes are given only for firm matches. Some rows have no size entry. The others give once, few or many, or a class for an expanded clone.

.	.	TRBV24-1	TRBJ2-2	15	TGTGCCACCAGTGGGGGACTGGTGAACACCGGGGAGCTGTTTTTT	CATSGGLVNTGELFF
TRBD1	many	TRBV2	TRBJ1-2	13	TGTGCCACTGGACAGGCACCTAACTATGGCTACACCTTC	CATGQAPNYGYTF
TRBD2	.	TRBV19	TRBJ2-7	14	TGTGCCAGTACCCGGACTAGCGGGGGTGAGGAGCAGTACTTC	CASTRTSGGEEQYF
TRBD2	.	TRBV13	TRBJ2-3	14	TGTGCCAGCAGCCCGGGGACTAGCATAGATACGCAGTATTTT	CASSPGTSIDTQYF
TRBD1	.	TRBV6-2/TRBV6-3	TRBJ1-1	16	TGTGCCAGCAGTTCCGGGACAGTGATTTTGAACACTGAAGCTTTCTTT	CASSSGTVILNTEAFF
.	.	TRBV19	TRBJ2-1	15	TGTGCCAGTAGTAAAGGGGGATCCCTCCCCAATGAGCAGTTCTTC	CASSKGGSLPNEQFF
.	.	TRBV4-1	TRBJ1-1	16	TGCGCCAGCAGCCAAGTATCCGGGCTCACGGGGACTGAAGCTTTCTTT	CASSQVSGLTGTEAFF
.	.	TRBV5-1	TRBJ1-6	15	TGCGCCAGCAGCCCGAGGGGGGCGTATAATTCACCCCTCCACTTT	CASSPRGAYNSPLHF
.	.	TRBV5-1	TRBJ1-5	15	TGCGCCAGCAGCTTGGATTTTCGGGGCAATCAGCCCCAGCATTTT	CASSLDFRGNQPQHF
.	.	TRBV2	TRBJ2-5	15	TGTGCCAGCAGTCCCCAAGGAGGGTCGCAAGAGACCCAGTACTTC	CASSPQGGSQETQYF
.	.	TRBV29-1	TRBJ2-3	13	TGCAGCGTTTCGGCAGGGCAGGGAGATACGCAGTATTTT	CSVSAGQGDTQYF
.	.	TRBV19	TRBJ1-5	15	TGTGCCAGTAGTCCACCAGGGGCACGGGGGAGGCCCCAGCATTTT	CASSPPGARGRPQHF
.	.	TRBV3-1/TRBV3-2	TRBJ1-2	16	TGTGCCAGCAGCCTCACGGGGCCCCATTTGCACTATGGCTACACCTTC	CASSLTGPHLHYGYTF
.	.	TRBV5-6	TRBJ2-1	12	TGTGCCAGCAGCTTGCGTACCAATGAGCAGTTCTTC	CASSLRTNEQFF
.	.	TRBV27	TRBJ1-1	14	TGTGCCAGCAGTCTTATCCCCATCTTACTCGAGGCTTTCTTT	CASSLIPILLEAFF
.	.	TRBV29-1	TRBJ1-1	17	TGCAGCGTTGAAGTGCCGGTCTTACAGGCTCTGAACACTGAAGCTTTCTTT	CSVEVPVLQALNTEAFF
.	.	TRBV20-1	TRBJ1-1	11	TGCAGTGCTAGAGACTACACTGAAGCTTTCTTT	CSARDYTEAFF
TRBD1	.	TRBV12-5	TRBJ2-7	13	TGTGCTAGTGGACTGGACAGGGTTGGCGAGCAGTACTTC	CASGLDRVGEQYF
TRBD2	.	TRBV29-1	TRBJ2-7	11	TGCAGCGTTTTCCTAGCGGATGAGCAGTACTTC	CSVFLADEQYF
.	.	TRBV10-3	TRBJ2-1	17	TGTGCCATCAGTGAGTCGCCGGGTAGTTCGGTAGGCAATGAGCAGTTCTTC	CAISESPGSSVGNEQFF
TRBD2	.	TRBV5-1	TRBJ2-3	18	TGCGCCAGCAGCTTGGGCCTAGCGGGAGTAGGGGGCACAGATACGCAGTATTTT	CASSLGLAGVGGTDTQYF
TRBD2	.	TRBV7-9	TRBJ2-3	17	TGTGCCAGCAGCTATAAAAGCCTAGCGGGCCGCACAGATACGCAGTATTTT	CASSYKSLAGRTDTQYF
TRBD1	.	TRBV5-1	TRBJ1-1	15	TGCGCCAGCAGCCGTCCCGGGACAGGGAACACTGAAGCTTTCTTT	CASSRPGTGNTEAFF
TRBD2	.	TRBV2	TRBJ2-7	15	TGTGCCAGCAGTGAAGCGCGGGGGGTCTCCTACGAGCAGTACTTC	CASSEARGVSYEQYF
.	.	TRBV5-1	TRBJ1-1	15	TGCGCCAGCAGCTTGGGGGTGAGGACGGGGACTGAAGCTTTCTTT	CASSLGVRTGTEAFF
TRBD1	.	TRBV9	TRBJ2-7	15	TGTGCCAGCAGCGCTTTTGAGGGGGCAGGGTACGAGCAGTACTTC	CASSAFEGAGYEQYF
TRBD2	.	TRBV7-3	TRBJ2-7	13	TGTGCCAGCAGCGAGGGACTAGCGGACGAGCAGTACTTC	CASSEGLADEQYF
.	.	TRBV5-6	TRBJ2-7	14	TGTGCCAGCAGCCCGGTGGAGGCCGGTGACGAGCAGTACTTC	CASSPVEAGDEQYF
.	.	TRBV14	TRBJ1-2	15	TGTGCCAGCAGCCACTTAGGCAACGGGGGTTTGAGCTACACCTTC	CASSHLGNGGLSYTF